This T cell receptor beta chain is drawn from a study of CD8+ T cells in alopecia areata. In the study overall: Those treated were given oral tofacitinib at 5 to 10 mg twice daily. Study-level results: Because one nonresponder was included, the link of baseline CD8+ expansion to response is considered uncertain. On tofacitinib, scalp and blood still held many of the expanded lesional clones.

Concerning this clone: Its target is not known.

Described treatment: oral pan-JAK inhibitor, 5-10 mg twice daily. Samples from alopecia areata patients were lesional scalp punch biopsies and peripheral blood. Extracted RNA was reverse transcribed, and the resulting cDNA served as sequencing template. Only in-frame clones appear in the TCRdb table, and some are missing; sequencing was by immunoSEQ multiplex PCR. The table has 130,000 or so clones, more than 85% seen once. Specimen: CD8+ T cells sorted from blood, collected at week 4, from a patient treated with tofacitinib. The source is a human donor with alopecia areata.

The CDR3 here is CAWSFGTGVHEQYF. The CDR3 nucleotides read TGTGCCTGGAGCTTCGGGACAGGGGTCCACGAGCAGTACTTC. This chain joins TRBV30 and TRBJ2-7; 10 bases line up with TRBD1. The CDR3 length is 14 residues. Trimming at V came to 3 bases and at J to 5 bases, leaving 7 bases not matched to a gene. Germline V gene sequence: CDR1 GTSNPN, CDR2 SVGIG (reference sequence). Using reference TRBV30 and TRBJ2-7 for the parts outside the CDR3, the full variable domain is SQTIHQWPATLVQPVGSPLSLECTVEGTSNPNLYWYRQAAGRGLQLLFYSVGIGQISSEVPQNLSASRPQDRQFILSSKKLLLSDSGFYLCAWSFGTGVHEQYFGPGTRLTVT.